What follows are 4 T cell receptor beta chains derived from one specimen sequenced in a study of beta chain features in type 1 diabetes. cDNA synthesis used the whole RNA isolate, giving expressed TCRB sequences. Generated by immunoSEQ multiplex PCR, the TCRdb table keeps only in-frame clones and is missing some. Of about 360,000 clones in the sample, 10% to 15% were seen once. Sequences were obtained from naive CD4+ T cells from blood. The source of these receptors is a man aged 18 to 29 in good health.

This clone was counted a few times. The chain is built from TRBV28 and TRBJ2-3, with D possibly TRBD2 on 5 matching bases. Trimming took 7 bases from V and 4 from J, leaving 15 bases between them. The CDR3 totals 14 residues. The germline CDR1 and CDR2 sequences are MDHEN and SYDVKM. This CDR3 is CASMYPGGSDTQYF. CDR3 DNA: TGTGCCAGCATGTACCCGGGCGGGTCAGATACGCAGTATTTT.

This clone was found a few times. This rearrangement joins TRBV7-2 to TRBJ2-3; TRBD2 matches at 8 bases. Germline-derived CDR1 and CDR2 are SGHTA and FQGNSA. This CDR3 contains 16 residues. V gave up 5 bases and J gave up 6 bases; unmatched junction bases: 13. CDR3 coding DNA: TGTGCCAGCAGCCCCCAGAGCGGGAGCTTTCTGGATACGCAGTATTTT. Encoded protein: CASSPQSGSFLDTQYF.

This clone turned up a few times. This chain connects TRBV4-2 to TRBJ1-1; 8 bases are a match to TRBD1. The ends lost 4 bases at V and 5 bases at J; junction bases unmatched: 15. This CDR3 region has 17 residues. The germline CDR1 and CDR2 sequences are LGHNA and YNFKEQ. CDR3 amino acids: CASSPQWDRFAQTEAFF. CDR3 coding DNA: TGTGCCAGCAGCCCCCAATGGGACAGGTTCGCTCAGACTGAAGCTTTCTTT.

The V call is TRBV28, the J call TRBJ1-6; 8 bases map to TRBD1. The CDR3 length is 16 residues. Trimming cost V 6 bases and J 0 bases; bases outside gene matches: 4. CDR1 is MDHEN and CDR2 is SYDVKM in the germline V gene. The CDR3 spells CASRNRGSSYNSPLHF. The CDR3 bases are TGTGCCAGCAGAAACAGGGGGAGCTCCTATAATTCACCCCTCCACTTT.